The rows below give T cell receptor beta chains drawn from one sample of a study of glioma-infiltrating T cells after dendritic cell vaccination. Clones were read by immunoSEQ multiplex PCR, and TCRdb kept only the in-frame ones, dropping some. The sample includes tens of thousands of clones, approximately 78% of them seen just once. Material: blood, obtained before dendritic cell vaccination. The receptors shown here come from a human donor with glioblastoma. Both conserved end residues are part of each CDR3. A D gene is named only where the DNA matches it firmly. Not all rows give a size; the values are once, few, many and, for expanded clones, a class.

J gene | D gene | CDR3 length | V gene | clone size | CDR3 DNA | CDR3 protein
TRBJ1-6 | TRBD1 | 15 | TRBV27 | NA | TGTGCCACCAAGACCAGACAGGGGCCGGACTCACCCCTCCACTTT | CATKTRQGPDSPLHF
TRBJ2-7 | NA | 15 | TRBV6-4 | NA | TGTGCCAGCAGATCGTCCGGGTCCCAAGGGGACGAGCAGTACTTC | CASRSSGSQGDEQYF
TRBJ2-5 | TRBD2 | 15 | TRBV5-4 | NA | TGTGCCAGCAGCTTCGGCGGGGGGTTTGGGGAGACCCAGTACTTC | CASSFGGGFGETQYF
TRBJ2-7 | TRBD2 | 15 | TRBV19 | NA | TGTGCCAGTAGTAGCAGGACTAGCGACTCCTACGAGCAGTACTTC | CASSSRTSDSYEQYF
TRBJ1-6 | NA | 15 | TRBV27 | NA | TGTGCCAGCAGTTCAACAGGGTCTGGTAATTCACCCCTCCACTTT | CASSSTGSGNSPLHF
TRBJ1-1 | NA | 15 | TRBV10-2 | few | TGCGCCAGCAGTGAAAGCAGGGGCCAGAACACTGAAGCTTTCTTT | CASSESRGQNTEAFF
TRBJ2-2 | NA | 12 | TRBV6-6 | NA | TGTGCCAGCAGTTATGAGGTTGGGGAGCTGTTTTTT | CASSYEVGELFF
TRBJ2-2 | NA | 10 | TRBV27 | NA | TGTGCCAGGCTATGCGGGGAGCTGTTTTTT | CARLCGELFF
TRBJ2-3 | TRBD1 | 14 | TRBV9 | NA | TGTGCCAGCAGCGGTGGACAGGGGGCAGATACGCAGTATTTT | CASSGGQGADTQYF
TRBJ2-7 | TRBD1 | 15 | TRBV27 | NA | TGTGCCAGCAGCCCCAGGACAGGGCCCCTTTACGAGCAGTACTTC | CASSPRTGPLYEQYF
TRBJ2-3 | TRBD2 | 20 | TRBV28 | NA | TGTGCCAGCAGTTTAAGTCCCGGACTAGCGGGGGGCGCAAGCACAGATACGCAGTATTTT | CASSLSPGLAGGASTDTQYF
TRBJ1-4 | TRBD1 | 14 | TRBV28 | once | TGTGCCAGCAGTCAGGGGGGCCCCCAGGAAAAACTGTTTTTT | CASSQGGPQEKLFF
TRBJ2-1 | NA | 11 | TRBV28 | NA | TGTGCCAGCAGTCTAGGACTGGGGCAGTTCTTC | CASSLGLGQFF
TRBJ2-5 | NA | 13 | TRBV2 | NA | TGTGCCAGGGGAGGTCTCCAGGGAGAGACCCAGTACTTC | CARGGLQGETQYF
TRBJ1-5 | NA | 15 | TRBV6-5 | NA | TGTGCCAGCAGTTCCCTCGGGACACACAATCAGCCCCAGCATTTT | CASSSLGTHNQPQHF
TRBJ1-3 | NA | 14 | TRBV28 | NA | TGTGCCAGCAGTTTATCACACTCTGGAAACACCATATATTTT | CASSLSHSGNTIYF
TRBJ1-4 | NA | 14 | TRBV6-5 | once | TGTGCCAGCAGACCCGGACAGATACTTGAAAAACTGTTTTTT | CASRPGQILEKLFF
TRBJ1-6 | NA | 13 | TRBV6-6 | NA | TGTGCCAGCAGGCTGGACAGTGCTTCACCCCTCCACTTT | CASRLDSASPLHF
TRBJ2-3 | TRBD1 | 16 | TRBV7-6 | NA | TGTGCCAGCAGCCCTGCCAGGGGGCATAGCACAGATACGCAGTATTTT | CASSPARGHSTDTQYF
TRBJ2-7 | NA | 14 | TRBV7-9 | NA | TGTGCCAGCAGCCCGACCCCTGGGAGCTACGAGCAGTACTTC | CASSPTPGSYEQYF
TRBJ2-1 | TRBD2 | 14 | TRBV30 | NA | TGTGCCTGGAGCGGCAGCGGGGGGCGGTCTGAGCAGTTCTTC | CAWSGSGGRSEQFF
TRBJ1-1 | TRBD1 | 14 | TRBV2 | NA | TGTGCCAGCAGTCAATACAGGGGGCTCACTGAAGCTTTCTTT | CASSQYRGLTEAFF